This TCR beta chain was identified during a study of blood T cell repertoires in COVID-19. This CDR3 is built from 14 residues. Trimming pared 2 bases from V and 2 bases from J, leaving 9 bases between. Germline CDR1 and CDR2: SGHTA and FQGTGA. Method: immunoSEQ multiplex PCR; TCRdb's copy keeps in-frame clones and lacks some. This table holds 160,000 or so clones, about 90% found once. The J gene is TRBJ2-5, the V gene TRBV7-3; D is uncertain. This clonotype originated in a man between 60 and 75 years old with acute or convalescent COVID-19. The sample consisted of peripheral blood. The CDR3 nucleotides read TGTGCCAGCAGCTTATTTCACTCTCAAGAGACCCAGTACTTC. Residues: CASSLFHSQETQYF.